A single sample is the source of the 14 T cell receptor beta chains below, sequenced in a study of cytomegalovirus exposure and HLA in healthy donors. TCRdb keeps only in-frame clones here, not all; method: immunoSEQ multiplex PCR. The table records 90,000 to 130,000 clones, approximately 90% of them present only once. Specimen: PBMCs. The receptors come from a woman under 30 in good health and CMV-seronegative.

The V call is TRBV6-5, the J call TRBJ1-1; D is unclear. The CDR3 runs to 15 residues. The V gene lost 6 bases and the J gene lost 4 bases, with 18 bases spanning the gap. Germline V gene data show CDR1 as MNHEY and CDR2 as SVGAGI. CDR3 in amino acids: CASRLEPLRITEAFF. The DNA of the CDR3 is TGTGCCAGCAGACTAGAGCCGCTAAGGATCACTGAAGCTTTCTTT.

The chain links TRBV5-6 to TRBJ2-1, with 8 bases lining up with TRBD1. The germline V gene encodes CDR1 SGHDT and CDR2 YYEEEE. Trimming cost V 4 bases and J 8 bases; bases outside gene matches: 8. The CDR3 spans 14 residues. CDR3 amino acids: CASSADRVRDEQFF. As DNA, the CDR3 is TGTGCCAGCAGCGCGGACAGGGTTCGTGATGAGCAGTTCTTC.

This clone occurred once. The chain is built from TRBV30 and TRBJ1-1; unclear D gene. The CDR3 sequence is 11 residues long. The V end lost 2 bases, the J end lost 5 bases, and 6 bases lay between the germline ends. Germline assignment: CDR1 GTSNPN and CDR2 SVGIG (reference sequence). Here the CDR3 reads CAWSTQTEAFF. The DNA for the CDR3 is TGTGCCTGGAGTACCCAGACTGAAGCTTTCTTT.

The chain carries TRBV29-1 and TRBJ1-5; 9 nucleotides align to TRBD1. Looked up from germline, CDR1 is SQVTM and CDR2 is ANQGSEA. J lost 7 bases, V lost 7 bases, and 8 bases had no gene match. The CDR3 totals 13 residues. For the CDR3, the DNA is TGCAGCGCCGGGGACAGGGTGGGACAGCCCCAGCATTTT. Translation gives CSAGDRVGQPQHF.

The CDR3 DNA reads as TGTGCCAGCAGCTATGGGACTAGCGGGTTTGAGTGGAAGACCCAGTACTTC. It translates to CASSYGTSGFEWKTQYF. The gene calls are TRBV7-2 and TRBJ2-5, with 12 bases fitting TRBD2. Per the germline V gene, CDR1 is SGHTA and CDR2 is FQGNSA. The CDR3 sequence is 17 residues long. V was clipped by 4 bases and J by 6 bases; unmatched bases: 12.

This clone was counted once. The chain carries TRBV4-2 and TRBJ2-1; weak D call: TRBD1 (5 bases). CDR3 size: 13 residues. Germline loops: CDR1 LGHNA, CDR2 YNFKEQ. V was cut by 1 base and J by 8 bases, with 9 bases left in between. The CDR3: CASSQAGFDEQFF. Here the CDR3 DNA reads TGTGCCAGCAGCCAAGCAGGGTTCGATGAGCAGTTCTTC.

This chain uses TRBV28 with TRBJ1-4; no clear D gene. The V gene lost 8 bases and the J gene lost 2 bases, with 12 bases spanning the gap. CDR3 length: 14 amino acids. The germline V gene has CDR1 MDHEN and CDR2 SYDVKM. CDR3 in DNA: TGTGCCAGCCTGGGCGTCGGTACTAATGAAAAACTGTTTTTT. Amino acids: CASLGVGTNEKLFF.

The chain has TRBV4-3 and TRBJ1-1; D unclear. V lost 0 bases, J lost 2 bases, and 10 bases lay in between. There are 15 residues in the CDR3. CDR1 LGHNA and CDR2 YSLEER come from the germline V gene. The CDR3 DNA follows: TGCGCCAGCAGCCAAGACAGGCTAACAAACACTGAAGCTTTCTTT. Protein: CASSQDRLTNTEAFF.

As to this clone: The sample has other DNA sequences that encode this CDR3 too. The chain has TRBV28 and TRBJ1-2; perhaps TRBD1 as D (6 bases). CDR1 and CDR2 (germline): MDHEN, SYDVKM. This CDR3 has 13 residues. Trimming cost V 2 bases and J 2 bases, with 6 bases left between them. The CDR3 spells CASSLGQNYGYTF. The CDR3 DNA is TGTGCCAGCAGTTTAGGACAGAACTATGGCTACACCTTC.

The J gene is TRBJ2-1, the V gene TRBV5-4; the match to TRBD2 covers 11 bases. Germline values: CDR1 SGHNT, CDR2 YYREEE (reference sequence). V shed 1 base, J shed 0 bases, and the junction held 6 bases outside the gene matches. The CDR3 totals 18 residues. The CDR3 nucleotides read TGTGCCAGCAGCTTGCCCGGACTAGCGGGTCTCTCCTACAATGAGCAGTTCTTC. This translates into CASSLPGLAGLSYNEQFF.

V gene TRBV4-1 combines with J gene TRBJ1-1; D gene ambiguous. CDR3 length: 16 amino acids. The V end lost 2 bases, the J end lost 7 bases, and 20 bases lay between the germline ends. CDR1 and CDR2 (germline): MGHRA, YSYEKL. The CDR3 is CASSQLGRGPKDEAFF. CDR3 nucleotides: TGCGCCAGCAGCCAACTAGGTAGAGGGCCGAAGGATGAAGCTTTCTTT.

The chain links TRBV20-1 to TRBJ2-5; D not resolved. With 2 bases removed from V and 5 bases from J, the gap between germline ends came to 6 bases. CDR1 is DFQATT, CDR2 SNEGSKA, per germline (reference sequence). The CDR3 spans 11 residues. CDR3 sequence reads: CSARRLETQYF. CDR3 sequence (DNA): TGCAGTGCTAGACGACTGGAGACCCAGTACTTC.

This sequence joins TRBV4-3 and TRBJ2-1; D is uncertain. The CDR3 runs to 14 residues. Trimming shortened V by 0 bases and J by 2 bases, and 5 bases separated the two germline ends. CDR1 and CDR2 (germline): LGHNA, YSLEER. The DNA of the CDR3 is TGCGCCAGCAGCCAAGATCACACCTACAATGAGCAGTTCTTC. Translated, it gives CASSQDHTYNEQFF.

This chain connects TRBV18 to TRBJ1-5, with a tentative D call TRBD1 (5 bases). The V end lost 4 bases, the J end lost 7 bases, and 11 bases lay between the germline ends. The CDR3 is made up of 13 amino acids. Germline-derived CDR1 and CDR2 are KGHSH and LQKENI. For the CDR3, the DNA is TGTGCCAGCTCACTTGAGGGGAGGCAGCCCCAGCATTTT. This translates into CASSLEGRQPQHF.